Sequencing of this TCR beta chain was carried out in a study of shared clonotypes between healthy human individuals. Study outcomes and limitations: Rarefaction indicated that sorted-subset sequencing remained incomplete although depth was large.

The table lists this clone with a few counts. As yet, its antigen is unknown. Generated by immunoSEQ multiplex PCR, the TCRdb table keeps only in-frame clones and is missing some. Here the sample spans over a million clones, approximately 80% being singletons. V shed 7 bases, J shed 3 bases, and the junction held 15 bases outside the gene matches. This CDR3 contains 19 residues. Germline loops: CDR1 ENHRY, CDR2 SYGVKD. The origin of this receptor is a young man in good health. Some clones in this sample may be carry-over from other donors' samples. The chain combines TRBV10-3 with TRBJ2-7, with TRBD2 matching 16 bases. The specimen was memory CD4+ T cells from PBMCs. Stated subset: CD45RA-negative fraction. CDR3 residues: CAINSPTGTSGRAVYEQYF. In DNA, the CDR3 is TGTGCCATCAACTCACCAACCGGGACTAGCGGGAGGGCCGTCTACGAGCAGTACTTC.